These 6 T cell receptor beta chains share one sample of origin, sequenced in a study of neurological immune-mediated disorders. Each CDR3 protein is one row after TCRdb ran MiXCR on the 5' RACE reads. The sample carries tens of thousands of distinct CDR3 sequences, roughly 13% recorded once. The sequenced sample was PBMCs. The source is a female donor in good health.

At least ten counts were recorded for this clonotype. V gene TRBV7-3 combines with J gene TRBJ2-3; TRBD1 is a possible D gene (6 bases). CDR1 and CDR2 (germline): SGHTA, FQGTGA. The germline V and J ends were trimmed by 5 bases and 2 bases, with 17 bases remaining between them. The CDR3 runs to 16 residues. The DNA of the CDR3 is TGTGCCAGCAGCCACACACGGGACACCCCCACAGATACGCAGTATTTT. Translation gives CASSHTRDTPTDTQYF.

The sample holds many counts of this clonotype. The chain recombines TRBV3-1 with TRBJ2-7; TRBD2 matches 8 bases. The V segment lost 3 bases and the J segment 1 base; nucleotides outside the gene matches: 5. Germline CDR1 and CDR2: LGHDT and YNNKEL (reference sequence). This CDR3 spans 15 amino acids. CDR3 loop: CASSQASGSSYEQYF. For the CDR3, the DNA is TGTGCCAGCAGCCAGGCCAGCGGGAGTTCCTACGAGCAGTACTTC.

This clonotype has ten or more counts. This chain joins TRBV28 and TRBJ1-5, with D tentatively TRBD1 (6 bases). The V end lost 4 bases, the J end lost 3 bases, and 16 bases lay between the germline ends. Germline assignment: CDR1 MDHEN and CDR2 SYDVKM. CDR3 length equals 16 residues. The CDR3 sequence is CASSSDSFLLNQPQHF. Here the CDR3 DNA reads TGTGCCAGCAGTTCGGACAGCTTCTTGCTCAATCAGCCCCAGCATTTT.

The V call is TRBV3-1, the J call TRBJ2-6; no reliable D call. The germline gives CDR1 LGHDT, CDR2 YNNKEL (reference sequence). CDR3 length equals 13 residues. The V end lost 6 bases, the J end lost 4 bases, and 7 bases lay between the germline ends. The CDR3, as DNA: TGTGCCAGCAGTCAATCCGGGGCCAACGTCCTGACTTTC. This codes for CASSQSGANVLTF.

Many counts were recorded for this clonotype. The chain carries TRBV9 and TRBJ2-1, with 7 bases that match TRBD2. J gave up 0 bases and V 3 bases, and 12 bases lay outside the gene matches. This CDR3 is built from 18 residues. Germline assignment: CDR1 SGDLS and CDR2 YYNGEE. CDR3 sequence (DNA): TGTGCCAGCAGCGGAGCAAAAACTAGCGACCGCTCCTACAATGAGCAGTTCTTC. Translation: CASSGAKTSDRSYNEQFF.

This clonotype was seen ten or more times. One end of the junction varies from germline; a read error may be responsible. This chain connects TRBV7-9 to TRBJ2-3; D possibly corresponds to TRBD2 (5 bases). CDR3 length: 15 residues. Germline V gene lookup returns CDR1 SEHNR and CDR2 FQNEAQ (reference sequence). The CDR3 sequence is CASRLGGQSTDTQYF. In DNA form, the CDR3 reads TGTGCCAGCAGGTTAGGAGGCCAGAGCACAGATACGCAGTATTTT.